This is a list of T cell receptor beta chains from one sample in a study of cytomegalovirus exposure and HLA in healthy donors. Measured with immunoSEQ multiplex PCR; TCRdb has only the in-frame clones, and not every one. The sample holds nearly 200,000 clones. The sample was PBMCs. Receptor source: a boy aged 5-17 years in good health and CMV-seronegative. Both conserved end residues are part of each CDR3. The D gene is left open where the match is weak.

TRBD2	TRBV5-1	TRBJ2-5	TGCGCCAGCAGCGGAGGCGGGGGTCCCCATGGGAGAGAGACCCAGTACTTC	CASSGGGGPHGRETQYF
TRBD1	TRBV5-1	TRBJ2-2	TGCGCCAGCAGCTTCCGGGACAGACCCACCGGGGAGCTGTTTTTT	CASSFRDRPTGELFF
TRBD1	TRBV6-5	TRBJ1-2	TGTGCCAGCAGTTACGGGTTGGGGACAGCTGGCTACACCTTC	CASSYGLGTAGYTF
-	TRBV7-8	TRBJ1-4	TGTGCCAGCAGCTCCAGACAGGACGCAACTAATGAAAAACTGTTTTTT	CASSSRQDATNEKLFF
TRBD1	TRBV5-1	TRBJ2-3	TGCGCCAGCAGCACGACAGGGCCTACAGATACGCAGTATTTT	CASSTTGPTDTQYF
-	TRBV18	TRBJ2-1	TGTGCCAGCTCCCGCGGGACTCCCAGCGACGAGCAGTTCTTC	CASSRGTPSDEQFF
-	TRBV2	TRBJ1-2	TGTGCCAGCAGTGAATCTCATGGCTACACCTTC	CASSESHGYTF
-	TRBV5-1	TRBJ1-1	TGCGCCAGCAGCTTGGGTGGAAACTCGGGTACTACTGAAGCTTTCTTT	CASSLGGNSGTTEAFF
-	TRBV6-5	TRBJ2-3	TGTGCCAGCAGTCCGTCGACAGCTACAGATACGCAGTATTTT	CASSPSTATDTQYF
TRBD2	TRBV27	TRBJ2-2	TGTGGCACGGGGCGGGGGGTCACCGGGGAGCTGTTTTTT	CGTGRGVTGELFF
-	TRBV25-1	TRBJ2-5	TGTGCCAGCAGAAATAGCGCCGAAGAGACCCAGTACTTC	CASRNSAEETQYF
-	TRBV7-3	TRBJ2-2	TGTGCCAGCAGCTTAGGCGGGGCCGTGAACACCGGGGAGCTGTTTTTT	CASSLGGAVNTGELFF
-	TRBV30	TRBJ2-5	TGTGCCTGGACGAATGGGGGGTACCAAGAGACCCAGTACTTC	CAWTNGGYQETQYF
-	TRBV14	TRBJ1-2	TGTGCCAGCAGCCAAGACAATAGACACTCTAACTATGGCTACACCTTC	CASSQDNRHSNYGYTF
-	TRBV4-1	TRBJ2-1	TGCGCCAGCGGCCGGGGGACGGGAGACTACAATGAGCAGTTCTTC	CASGRGTGDYNEQFF
TRBD1	TRBV30	TRBJ1-4	TGTGCCTGGAGTTATGGACAGGGGGTTGAAAAACTGTTTTTT	CAWSYGQGVEKLFF
TRBD1	TRBV5-6	TRBJ1-1	TGTGCCAGCAGCCCGTACAGGGGGCGGGCTGAAGCTTTCTTT	CASSPYRGRAEAFF
-	TRBV28	TRBJ2-2	TGTGCCAGCAGTTTCGCGTACACCGGGGAGCTGTTTTTT	CASSFAYTGELFF
-	TRBV23-1	TRBJ1-2	TGCGCCAGCAGTCTCCCACCAGCGCCCTTC	CASSLPPAPF
-	TRBV11-2	TRBJ1-1	TGTGCCAGCAGCTTTCTGAGTCCCTTGGGGGGTTCGAACACTGAAGCTTTCTTT	CASSFLSPLGGSNTEAFF
TRBD1	TRBV29-1	TRBJ1-2	TGCAGCGTTATTCCGAGACAGGGGTTAAGCTATGGCTACACCTTC	CSVIPRQGLSYGYTF
-	TRBV4-1	TRBJ1-1	TGCGCCAGCGGCGGACAGTCAGGGGACACTGAAGCTTTCTTT	CASGGQSGDTEAFF
TRBD1	TRBV4-1	TRBJ2-7	TGCGCCAGCAGTCATAACCCACCGGGACAGTGGACCTACGAGCAGTACTTC	CASSHNPPGQWTYEQYF
TRBD1	TRBV18	TRBJ1-2	TGTGCCAGCTCACCTGAGGACAGGGGGCAGAACTTTCCCTATGGCTACACCTTC	CASSPEDRGQNFPYGYTF
-	TRBV14	TRBJ2-3	TGTGCCAGCAGCCAAGATACGGGGTTCCGGACGCAGTATTTT	CASSQDTGFRTQYF
TRBD1	TRBV19	TRBJ2-1	TGTGCCAGTACGGGGGACAGGGCCAACAATGAGCAGTTCTTC	CASTGDRANNEQFF
TRBD1	TRBV6-1	TRBJ1-2	TGTGCCAGCCAGGGACAGGGGGCAGAAGGCTACACCTTC	CASQGQGAEGYTF
TRBD2	TRBV4-2	TRBJ2-6	TGTGCCAGCAGCCCTGGACTAGCGGGGGCTTTTTACCACTCTGGGGCCAACGTCCTGACTTTC	CASSPGLAGAFYHSGANVLTF
TRBD2	TRBV11-3	TRBJ2-3	TGTGCCAGCAGCTTCGGGGGGTTCACAGATACGCAGTATTTT	CASSFGGFTDTQYF
-	TRBV6-1	TRBJ2-1	TGTGCCATTTCTGGGGCCAACTCCTACAATGAGCAGTTCTTC	CAISGANSYNEQFF
-	TRBV7-7	TRBJ2-1	TGTGCTAGCAGCCTTCGACAGGGACTCGATGAGCAGTTCTTC	CASSLRQGLDEQFF
TRBD1	TRBV5-1	TRBJ2-5	TGCGCCAGCAGCAACGCGGGACAGGGAGTGTCCGAGACCCAGTACTTC	CASSNAGQGVSETQYF
-	TRBV19	TRBJ2-7	TGTGCCAGTAGTATAGGGGGCGGTCCCTACGAGCAGTACTTC	CASSIGGGPYEQYF
-	TRBV5-1	TRBJ2-6	TGCGCCAGCAGCTTGGAAGCCGACAGGACGAACCAGGCGGGGGCCAACGTCCTGACTTTC	CASSLEADRTNQAGANVLTF
-	TRBV5-6	TRBJ1-5	TGTGCCAGCAGCTTGGGGTCCGGTCAGCCCCAGCATTTT	CASSLGSGQPQHF
TRBD2	TRBV28	TRBJ2-7	TGTGCCAGCATTATGACTAGCGGGGACTACGAGCAGTACTTC	CASIMTSGDYEQYF
-	TRBV7-8	TRBJ1-1	TGTGCCAGCAGCTACACACCCACGAACACTGAAGCTTTCTTT	CASSYTPTNTEAFF
TRBD2	TRBV9	TRBJ2-7	TGTGCCAGCAGCGTGGGGGGAACTAGCGCCTACGAGCAGTACTTC	CASSVGGTSAYEQYF
TRBD1	TRBV6-6	TRBJ2-3	TGTGCCAGCAGTTTCGTGACAGGGGACGATACGCAGTATTTT	CASSFVTGDDTQYF
TRBD2	TRBV19	TRBJ2-1	TGTGCCAGTAGTATCGGGTTAGCGGGGGCTTACAATGAGCAGTTCTTC	CASSIGLAGAYNEQFF
TRBD1	TRBV5-5	TRBJ2-7	TGTGCCAGCAGGTTCCGCGCCGGGACAGGGTACGAGCAGTACTTC	CASRFRAGTGYEQYF
TRBD1	TRBV7-2	TRBJ2-1	TGTGCCAGCAGCTGGGGACAGGGGAATGAGCAGTTCTTC	CASSWGQGNEQFF
TRBD2	TRBV11-2	TRBJ2-3	TGTGCCAGCAGCTTTTGGCGGGGGAGCGCAGATACGCAGTATTTT	CASSFWRGSADTQYF
-	TRBV2	TRBJ1-4	TGTGCCAGCAGGAGACAGACCACAACTAATGAAAAACTGTTTTTT	CASRRQTTTNEKLFF
TRBD2	TRBV15	TRBJ2-1	TGTGCCACCAGCAGGCCCCCCGGGGCGGGGGATGAGCAGTTCTTC	CATSRPPGAGDEQFF
-	TRBV5-1	TRBJ1-1	TGCGCCAGCAGCGCCTCAGGGAACACTGAAGCTTTCTTT	CASSASGNTEAFF
TRBD1	TRBV7-8	TRBJ2-7	TGTGCCAGCAGCTACCGGGACAGGACCTACGAGCAGTACTTC	CASSYRDRTYEQYF
TRBD2	TRBV27	TRBJ2-5	TGTGCCAGCAGTCCCCGGACTAGCGGCCAAGAGACCCAGTACTTC	CASSPRTSGQETQYF
TRBD2	TRBV9	TRBJ2-5	TGTGCCAGCAGCGACCGCCAGGGAGGGCAAGAGACCCAGTACTTC	CASSDRQGGQETQYF
-	TRBV13	TRBJ1-4	TGTGCCAGCAGCTTAACTCCGGAGAGAGGAAAACTGTTTTTT	CASSLTPERGKLFF
-	TRBV4-1	TRBJ1-1	TGCGCCAGCAGCCAGCTAGGAGAAGCTTTCTTT	CASSQLGEAFF
-	TRBV18	TRBJ2-5	TGTGCCAGCTCACCACTCCAAGCCCCGGGGACCCAGTACTTC	CASSPLQAPGTQYF
TRBD2	TRBV4-3	TRBJ2-1	TGCGCCAGCAGCCAAGATTGGCGCGGGGGCTACAATGAGCAGTTCTTC	CASSQDWRGGYNEQFF
TRBD1	TRBV28	TRBJ2-2	TGTGCCAGCAGTCCTGGGACAGGGGCCGGGGAGCTGTTTTTT	CASSPGTGAGELFF
-	TRBV6-5	TRBJ2-3	TGTGCCAGCAGATATTTAGGAGGGGGCACAGATACGCAGTATTTT	CASRYLGGGTDTQYF